This T cell receptor beta chain is from a study of regulatory T cells in long-lasting Graves disease. Overall study findings and caveats: Newly diagnosed patients had higher TCR diversity than persistent Graves' patients did. Relative to new patients (approximately 1,000), persistent patients exhibited greater sharing of public clonotypes (over 2,500).

The sample holds many counts of this clonotype. Its specificity is unknown. Arm-PCR of CDR3 regions and iRepertoire HTBI primers were used to build TCR beta libraries. TCRdb redid the calling of the multiplex PCR reads with MiXCR, one entry per CDR3 protein. The repertoire holds a few hundred thousand distinct CDR3 sequences, with roughly a quarter as singletons. There are 12 residues in the CDR3. Trimming removed 6 bases at V and 9 bases at J, with 14 bases between. Time point here: persistent/refractory GD, antithyroid drugs over 5 years with positive TRAb. Preparation of the TCR library used RNA extracted from PBMCs.

The material sequenced was peripheral blood mononuclear cells (PBMCs), taken when the disease was refractory, from a patient treated with antithyroid drugs. J is TRBJ2-5 and V is TRBV12-3 or TRBV12-4; possibly TRBD2 for D (6 bases). This sequence was found in a female donor with Graves disease. CDR3 protein: CASRRGEMAQYF. In nucleotides, the CDR3 is TGTGCCAGCAGGCGGGGCGAGATGGCCCAGTACTTC.